This TCR beta chain derives from a study of blood T cell repertoires in COVID-19. Study in general: The analysed material was cDNA or gDNA that came from T cells, B-cell-depleted T cells, or PBMCs.

Original analysis: Amplification of reference gene primers provided the estimated nucleated cell counts. Clones were read by immunoSEQ multiplex PCR, and TCRdb kept only the in-frame ones, dropping some. The V and J calls and clone size were taken over from that table, and D and trimming were inferred from the DNA. The table lists 100,000 to 150,000 clones, almost 70% of them singletons. This TCR was sampled from a woman aged 70-85 years with acute or convalescent COVID-19. Sequenced sample: peripheral blood.

In nucleotides, the CDR3 is TGTGCCACCAGTGATGAAAGACAGCTGAGAAACACTGAAGCTTTCTTT. Translated: CATSDERQLRNTEAFF. V gene TRBV24-1 combines with J gene TRBJ1-1, with a tentative D call TRBD1 (5 bases). CDR1 and CDR2 (germline): KGHDR, SFDVKD. The CDR3 loop spans 16 amino acids. The V and J ends lost 3 bases and 2 bases respectively, with 15 bases between them.